This TCR beta chain was sequenced during a study of CD8 T cells in ankylosing spondylitis. This CDR3 comprises 15 residues. Germline lookup yields CDR1 SNHLY and CDR2 FYNNEI. Trimming took 5 bases from V and 4 from J, leaving 18 bases between them. A quantitative 5'-RACE method, one with molecular barcodes, was used to make TCR beta libraries. Each CDR3 protein gets one entry after TCRdb re-called the 5' RACE reads with MiXCR. The table lists around 250,000 distinct CDR3 sequences, around 10% of them singletons. The receptor was isolated from a male donor with ankylosing spondylitis or in good health (not recorded which). The chain combines TRBV2 with TRBJ2-7; D might be TRBD2 (6 bases). Material for sequencing was blood, either unsorted or a sorted T cell fraction (not recorded which). The CDR3 DNA reads as TGTGCCAGCAGTAGGGGACTTATCCCTTTTTACGAGCAGTACTTC. It codes for CASSRGLIPFYEQYF.